The 21 T cell receptor beta chains reported below all come from one sample, sequenced in a study of blood T cells in healthy people across ages. Next came a second PCR, run for about 6 to 12 cycles, which used a sample-barcoded 5' primer along with a J-beta primer mix. Using its own MiXCR run on the 5' RACE reads, TCRdb lists one record per CDR3 protein. The table shows about 1,500,000 distinct CDR3 sequences, with roughly 30% occurring only once. Sequencing was carried out using blood. These receptors originate from a woman in her 30s in good health.

The CDR3 DNA sequence: TGCGCCAGCAACCGGGGGGGCATGTACCAAGAGACCCAGTACTTC. It is translated as CASNRGGMYQETQYF. This sequence joins TRBV5-1 and TRBJ2-5; 8 positions agree with TRBD2. The germline V gene has CDR1 SGHRS and CDR2 YFSETQ. This CDR3 has 15 amino acids. V trimming: 6 bases; J trimming: 0 bases; junction bases outside the gene matches: 7.

Comments on this clonotype: The junction differs from germline at one of its ends, possibly a read error. V usage is TRBV18 and J usage is TRBJ2-5, with D maybe TRBD1 (6 bases). Per the germline V gene, CDR1 is KGHSH and CDR2 is LQKENI. The CDR3 totals 14 residues. The CDR3 here is CAGSSDSGEETQYF. CDR3 coding DNA: TGTGCCGGCTCCTCGGATTCAGGGGAAGAGACCCAGTACTTC.

The chain links TRBV15 to TRBJ1-2; D perhaps matches TRBD1 (5 bases). Trimming removed 0 bases at V and 4 bases at J, with 12 bases between. The CDR3 consists of 15 residues. Germline V gives CDR1 LNHNV, CDR2 YYDKDF (reference sequence). CDR3: CATSRDPGNFYGYTF. The CDR3 region has the DNA TGTGCCACCAGCAGAGATCCAGGGAACTTCTATGGCTACACCTTC.

This clonotype showed up just a few times. The chain couples TRBV7-2 to TRBJ1-2; 11 bases are a match to TRBD1. Germline CDR1 and CDR2: SGHTA and FQGNSA. The V segment lost 5 bases and the J segment 8 bases; nucleotides outside the gene matches: 7. CDR3 size: 14 residues. The CDR3 region is CASSLGQGAQGYTF. The CDR3 DNA reads TGTGCCAGCAGCCTCGGACAGGGGGCGCAAGGCTACACCTTC.

The gene calls are TRBV10-3 and TRBJ2-3; the D gene is possibly TRBD2 (6 bases). Germline assignment: CDR1 ENHRY and CDR2 SYGVKD. Trimming removed 6 bases from V and 7 bases from J, with 14 bases in between. This CDR3 is 13 amino acids long. The CDR3 DNA sequence: TGTGCCATCAGGGAAAATCTAGCGAATACGCAGTATTTT. Translation: CAIRENLANTQYF.

This chain joins TRBV11-2 and TRBJ2-7, with D perhaps TRBD1 (5 bases). The V gene's germline CDR1 is SGHAT and CDR2 FQNNGV. Trimming removed 2 bases from V and 0 bases from J, with 8 bases in between. This CDR3 is 14 amino acids long. In DNA, the CDR3 is TGTGCCAGCAGCTTAAAACAGGTCTCCTACGAGCAGTACTTC. Encoded protein: CASSLKQVSYEQYF.

This clonotype was observed once. The chain couples TRBV12-3 or TRBV12-4 to TRBJ2-3; D perhaps matches TRBD2 (5 bases). Trimming removed 2 bases at V and 5 bases at J, with 8 bases between. The CDR3 sequence is 13 residues long. The chain's CDR3 is CASSLIGRDTQYF. The CDR3 DNA reads TGTGCCAGCAGTTTAATAGGGAGAGATACGCAGTATTTT.

V is TRBV7-9 and J is TRBJ2-3, with a possible D match to TRBD1 (5 bases). The V and J ends lost 4 bases and 1 base respectively, with 18 bases between them. Germline-derived CDR1 and CDR2 are SEHNR and FQNEAQ (reference sequence). This CDR3 is 17 amino acids long. The CDR3, as DNA: TGTGCCAGCAGCTCCGAGGTGGGGCCGATGCGCACAGATACGCAGTATTTT. The encoded protein is CASSSEVGPMRTDTQYF.

This clonotype was recorded many times. The rearrangement joins TRBV12-3 or TRBV12-4 to TRBJ2-7; the D is unclear. Between the trimmed V and J ends, which lost 3 bases and 3 bases, there was a span of 9 bases. The CDR3 has 13 residues. CDR3 in amino acids: CASSFRGLYEQYF. CDR3 DNA: TGTGCCAGCAGTTTCCGTGGGCTCTACGAGCAGTACTTC.

J is TRBJ2-1 and V is TRBV20-1, with D unclear. The V gene's germline CDR1 is DFQATT and CDR2 SNEGSKA (reference sequence). This CDR3 has 14 amino acids. V dropped 4 bases and J dropped 1 base, with 11 bases sitting between them. The CDR3 is CSAISSRSYNEQFF. Written as DNA, the CDR3 is TGCAGTGCTATATCGAGTCGGTCCTACAATGAGCAGTTCTTC.

This clonotype was found a few times. The chain couples TRBV5-1 to TRBJ1-1; 9 nucleotides match TRBD1. Germline V CDR1 and CDR2: SGHRS, YFSETQ. Trimming took 2 bases from V and 6 from J; bases not matched to a gene: 5. The CDR3 loop spans 14 amino acids. CDR3 in amino acids: CASSFTGQGSEAFF. CDR3 coding DNA: TGCGCCAGCAGCTTCACCGGACAGGGGTCTGAAGCTTTCTTT. Filled out from reference TRBV5-1 and TRBJ1-1, the complete variable domain reads KAGVTQTPRYLIKTRGQQVTLSCSPISGHRSVSWYQQTPGQGLQFLFEYFSETQRNKGNFPGRFSGRQFSNSRSEMNVSTLELGDSALYLCASSFTGQGSEAFFGQGTRLTVV.

This clonotype was picked up a small number of times. The rearrangement uses TRBV2 and TRBJ1-1; no definite D call. Trimming took 2 bases from V and 1 from J, leaving 5 bases between them. There are 13 residues in the CDR3. Per the germline V gene, CDR1 is SNHLY and CDR2 is FYNNEI. This CDR3 is CASSERANTEAFF. The DNA of the CDR3 is TGTGCCAGCAGTGAAAGGGCGAACACTGAAGCTTTCTTT.

This clonotype has only a few counts. The chain carries TRBV30 and TRBJ2-1; D tentatively reads TRBD1 or TRBD2 (7 bases each). Germline CDR1 and CDR2: GTSNPN and SVGIG (reference sequence). V was clipped by 1 base and J by 8 bases, with 18 bases between them. This CDR3 is built from 15 residues. CDR3 nucleotide sequence: TGTGCCTGGAGTGCATCCCGACAGGGAGGGGATGAGCAGTTCTTC. Its translation: CAWSASRQGGDEQFF.

This clonotype has just a few counts. This chain connects TRBV6-5 to TRBJ2-7, with D hard to call. This CDR3 spans 12 amino acids. Trimming removed 6 bases at V and 6 bases at J, with 12 bases between. The germline V gene encodes CDR1 MNHEY and CDR2 SVGAGI. This CDR3 is CASSQFKGEQYF. CDR3 coding DNA: TGTGCCAGCAGCCAATTCAAGGGCGAGCAGTACTTC.

This clonotype has ten or more counts. The chain links TRBV28 to TRBJ2-5; 10 bases fit TRBD1. V dropped 6 bases and J dropped 4; count of bases not matched to a gene: 5. The CDR3 length is 14 residues. CDR1 is MDHEN, CDR2 SYDVKM, per germline. The CDR3 region has the DNA TGTGCCAGCAGCCGGGACAGGGGTATAGAGACCCAGTACTTC. It encodes CASSRDRGIETQYF.

The V and J genes are TRBV5-1 and TRBJ1-2; no clear D. The CDR3 covers 13 residues. Trimming stripped 2 bases from V and 8 bases from J, with 13 bases between. Germline CDR1 and CDR2: SGHRS and YFSETQ. The CDR3 spells CASSFGYEDGYTF. The CDR3, as DNA: TGCGCCAGCAGCTTCGGGTATGAGGACGGCTACACCTTC.

The chain carries TRBV5-1 and TRBJ2-5; D perhaps matches TRBD1 (6 bases). The CDR3 loop spans 16 amino acids. The germline gives CDR1 SGHRS, CDR2 YFSETQ. With 4 bases removed from V and 1 base from J, the gap between germline ends came to 17 bases. The DNA for the CDR3 is TGCGCCAGCAGCGTATTGCAGGACAGCCCCCAAGAGACCCAGTACTTC. Encoded protein: CASSVLQDSPQETQYF. The full variable domain, completed using reference TRBV5-1 and TRBJ2-5, is KAGVTQTPRYLIKTRGQQVTLSCSPISGHRSVSWYQQTPGQGLQFLFEYFSETQRNKGNFPGRFSGRQFSNSRSEMNVSTLELGDSALYLCASSVLQDSPQETQYFGPGTRLLVL.

The CDR3 region is CASSLDPGVMGRGELFF. In DNA, the CDR3 is TGCGCCAGCAGCCTTGATCCGGGAGTGATGGGACGCGGGGAGCTGTTTTTT. The V and J genes are TRBV4-3 and TRBJ2-2, with a tentative D call TRBD2 (6 bases). The V gene's germline CDR1 is LGHNA and CDR2 YSLEER. This CDR3 is built from 17 residues. V was shortened by 4 bases and J by 7 bases, with 22 bases between the two germline ends.

The table lists this clonotype with many counts. The chain combines TRBV12-3 or TRBV12-4 with TRBJ2-7; TRBD1 might be the D (5 bases). The V end lost 7 bases, the J end lost 0 bases, and 13 bases lay between the germline ends. The CDR3 extends over 14 amino acids. As DNA, the CDR3 is TGTGCCAGCAACCCTCAGGGATTCTCCTACGAGCAGTACTTC. This codes for CASNPQGFSYEQYF.

On this clonotype: The junction departs from germline at one end; a sequencing error may be responsible. The chain couples TRBV10-1 to TRBJ2-1; TRBD2 matches at 10 bases. Germline CDR1 reads WNHNN; CDR2 reads SYGVQD (reference sequence). This CDR3 is 15 amino acids long. CDR3 region: CTSSEGLAGENEQFF. The CDR3 DNA follows: TGCACCAGCAGTGAAGGTCTAGCGGGGGAGAATGAGCAGTTCTTC.

This clonotype appeared a few times. J is TRBJ2-2 and V is TRBV12-3 or TRBV12-4; 7 bases are a match to TRBD1. The trim removed 2 bases at V and 9 bases at J, leaving 3 bases unmatched. The CDR3 totals 13 residues. CDR3 loop: CASSLRGRRELFF. CDR3 nucleotides: TGTGCCAGCAGTTTAAGGGGGCGGCGGGAGCTGTTTTTT.